This TCR beta chain was sequenced for a study of CD8+ T cells in alopecia areata. Background on the study: Tofacitinib ran 6 to 18 months, followed by 6 months off drug.

This clone was observed a handful of times. The germline CDR1 and CDR2 sequences are SNHLY and FYNNEI. The CDR3 contains 15 residues. The V end was cut by 2 bases, the J end by 0 bases, with 10 bases between. Extracted RNA was reverse transcribed, and the resulting cDNA served as sequencing template. Libraries were prepared by immunoSEQ multiplex PCR; TCRdb keeps only in-frame clonotypes and omits some of them. The sample includes about 180,000 clones, roughly 50% of them seen just once. Described treatment: oral pan-JAK inhibitor, 5-10 mg twice daily. Researchers took lesional scalp punch biopsies and peripheral blood from people who were alopecia areata patients.

This specimen was CD8+ T cells sorted from blood, taken at week 24, from a patient treated with tofacitinib. The V call is TRBV2, the J call TRBJ1-1; D might be TRBD1 (5 bases). The clonotype was recovered from a human donor with alopecia areata. This chain's CDR3 is CASSELGEMNTEAFF. In DNA form, the CDR3 reads TGTGCCAGCAGTGAACTGGGGGAGATGAACACTGAAGCTTTCTTT.